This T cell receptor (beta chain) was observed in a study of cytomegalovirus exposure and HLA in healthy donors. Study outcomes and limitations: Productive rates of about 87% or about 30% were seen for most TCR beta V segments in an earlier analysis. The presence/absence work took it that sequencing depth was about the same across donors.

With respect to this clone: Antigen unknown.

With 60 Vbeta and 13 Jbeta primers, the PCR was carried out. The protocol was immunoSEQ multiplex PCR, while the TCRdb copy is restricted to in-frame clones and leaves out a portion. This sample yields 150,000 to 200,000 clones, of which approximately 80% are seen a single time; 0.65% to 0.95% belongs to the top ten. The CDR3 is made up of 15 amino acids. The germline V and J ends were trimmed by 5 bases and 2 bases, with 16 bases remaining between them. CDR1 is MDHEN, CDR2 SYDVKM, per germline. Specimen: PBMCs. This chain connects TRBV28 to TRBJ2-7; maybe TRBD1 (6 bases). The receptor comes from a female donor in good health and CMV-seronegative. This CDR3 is CASSRLGQPPYEQYF. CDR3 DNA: TGTGCCAGCAGTCGTCTCGGACAGCCGCCCTACGAGCAGTACTTC.